Detailed here is one T cell receptor beta chain. As yet, its antigen is unknown. The junction departs from germline at one end; a sequencing error may be responsible. The CDR3 is made up of 16 amino acids. Germline lookup yields CDR1 MNHEY and CDR2 SVGAGI. A modified ARM-PCR protocol with three rounds of nested PCR amplified TCRbeta. MiXCR was run by TCRdb on the multiplex PCR reads, yielding one entry per CDR3 protein. The sample contains under 140,000 distinct CDR3 sequences, 84% of which appear only once. This specimen belongs to a study of tumor and adjacent non-tumor tissue in lung cancer. This sample's RNA came from whole unsorted tissue. Newly diagnosed lung cancer patients had thoracic surgery in China, August–late 2014, without prior chemotherapy. Notes on the study in general: Significantly higher TCR diversity was found in tumor than normal lung.

The TCR originated in an older man with non-small cell lung cancer. The genes are TRBV6-5 and TRBJ2-1, with TRBD2 matching over 7 bases. The specimen sequenced was lung tumor tissue. The CDR3 sequence is CASSYSGTTGYNEQVF. In DNA, the CDR3 is TGTGCCAGCAGTTACAGCGGGACTACGGGATACAATGAGCAGGTCTTC.